The 19 T cell receptor beta chains below were found in one sample sequenced in a study of blood T cell repertoires in COVID-19. Libraries were prepared by immunoSEQ multiplex PCR; TCRdb keeps only in-frame clonotypes and omits some of them. The data hold over 150,000 clones, with 70% to 90% observed a single time. The sequencing input was peripheral blood. The receptors originated from a man aged 60 to 75 with COVID-19, enrolled during active disease.

This rearrangement joins TRBV20-1 to TRBJ1-2; no reliable D call. From germline, CDR1 is DFQATT and CDR2 SNEGSKA (reference sequence). V was shortened by 4 bases and J by 2 bases, with 5 bases between the two germline ends. CDR3 length: 11 residues. DNA for the CDR3: TGCAGTGCTATTCGGAACTATGGCTACACCTTC. It specifies CSAIRNYGYTF.

The V gene is TRBV18, the J gene TRBJ2-5, with D tentatively TRBD1 (5 bases). Germline-derived CDR1 and CDR2 are KGHSH and LQKENI. Trimming shortened V by 1 base and J by 10 bases, and 16 bases separated the two germline ends. This CDR3 comprises 14 residues. The CDR3 nucleotides are TGTGCCAGCTCACCACAGGGGCAGGGAAGAATCCAGTACTTC. Its protein is CASSPQGQGRIQYF. Together with reference TRBV18 and TRBJ2-5, the CDR3 gives the full variable domain: NAGVMQNPRHLVRRRGQEARLRCSPMKGHSHVYWYRQLPEEGLKFMVYLQKENIIDESGMPKERFSAEFPKEGPSILRIQQVVRGDSAAYFCASSPQGQGRIQYFGPGTRLLVL.

The chain couples TRBV18 to TRBJ1-1, with D perhaps matching TRBD1 (6 bases). The V end was cut by 1 base, the J end by 2 bases, with 11 bases between. The germline gives CDR1 KGHSH, CDR2 LQKENI. The CDR3 has 15 residues. This CDR3 is CASSPQGTKNTEAFF. CDR3 nucleotide sequence: TGTGCCAGCTCACCACAGGGGACAAAAAACACTGAAGCTTTCTTT. Supplemented by reference TRBV18 and TRBJ1-1, the full variable domain reads NAGVMQNPRHLVRRRGQEARLRCSPMKGHSHVYWYRQLPEEGLKFMVYLQKENIIDESGMPKERFSAEFPKEGPSILRIQQVVRGDSAAYFCASSPQGTKNTEAFFGQGTRLTVV.

The V call is TRBV27, the J call TRBJ2-2, with TRBD2 matching over 7 bases. The germline V gene encodes CDR1 MNHEY and CDR2 SMNVEV (reference sequence). The V gene end was trimmed by 1 base and the J gene end by 7 bases; junction bases not matched to a gene: 3. This CDR3 contains 14 residues. For the CDR3, the DNA is TGTGCCAGCAGTTTATTGCGGGAGTTCGGGGAGCTGTTTTTT. As protein: CASSLLREFGELFF.

This clone was picked up one time. CDR3 DNA sequence: TGTGCCAGCAGCCACTACCTCGGTATGCCAGGGGGTTCCACTTTGAGACCTGAAGCTTTCTTT. Its translation: CASSHYLGMPGGSTLRPEAFF. The chain couples TRBV3-1 (or the pseudogene TRBV3-2) to TRBJ1-1, with TRBD1 matching over 7 bases. The length of the CDR3 is 21 residues. V lost 3 bases, J lost 6 bases, and 28 bases stayed unmatched. Germline CDR1 reads LGHDT; CDR2 reads YNNKEL (reference sequence).

The chain combines TRBV7-8 with TRBJ2-1; TRBD2 agrees at 13 bases. Germline V gene lookup returns CDR1 SGHVS and CDR2 FQNEAQ. After removal of 7 bases from V and 8 bases from J, the junction contained 8 bases not matched to a gene. This CDR3 contains 15 residues. CDR3 sequence: CASTELAGGPYEQFF. DNA of the CDR3: TGTGCCAGCACCGAACTAGCGGGAGGGCCTTATGAGCAGTTCTTC.

V is TRBV5-1 and J is TRBJ2-5; a weak D match, TRBD1 (5 bases). V was clipped by 4 bases and J by 3 bases, with 10 bases between them. The germline CDR1 and CDR2 sequences are SGHRS and YFSETQ. This CDR3 has 13 amino acids. CDR3 protein: CASSPQGKETQYF. CDR3 nucleotides: TGCGCCAGCAGCCCGCAGGGTAAAGAGACCCAGTACTTC.

The rearrangement joins TRBV4-2 to TRBJ2-1; 8 positions match TRBD1. Germline values: CDR1 LGHNA, CDR2 YNFKEQ. This CDR3 contains 12 residues. The ends lost 4 bases at V and 12 bases at J; junction bases unmatched: 5. As DNA, the CDR3 is TGTGCCAGCAGCCTGCAGGGGGCCGGGCAGTTCTTC. It is translated as CASSLQGAGQFF.

This rearrangement joins TRBV7-9 to TRBJ1-4; D unclear. Germline assignment: CDR1 SEHNR and CDR2 FQNEAQ (reference sequence). Deletions cut 3 bases from V and 5 bases from J, with 4 bases between. The CDR3 has 12 residues. The CDR3 here is CASSFQNEKLFF. The DNA of the CDR3 is TGTGCCAGCAGCTTCCAGAATGAAAAACTGTTTTTT.

This rearrangement joins TRBV3-1 (or the pseudogene TRBV3-2) to TRBJ1-1; D call uncertain. V lost 0 bases, J lost 4 bases, and 9 bases lay in between. The CDR3 extends over 14 amino acids. The germline V gene has CDR1 LGHDT and CDR2 YNNKEL (reference sequence). The CDR3 nucleotides read TGTGCCAGCAGCCAAGATCCGGGAGGCACTGAAGCTTTCTTT. This encodes CASSQDPGGTEAFF.

This clone was seen just once. The chain joins TRBV30 to TRBJ2-7; TRBD1 might be the D (6 bases). The CDR3 runs 14 residues. Germline assignment: CDR1 GTSNPN and CDR2 SVGIG (reference sequence). Deletions cut 3 bases from V and 3 bases from J, with 15 bases between. Written as DNA, the CDR3 is TGTGCCTGGAGCCGGGGACAAAGCTTCTACGAGCAGTACTTC. It translates to CAWSRGQSFYEQYF.

The V call is TRBV7-2, the J call TRBJ2-7; D is unclear. This CDR3 has 17 amino acids. V was cut by 5 bases and J by 3 bases, with 23 bases left in between. In germline, CDR1 is SGHTA, CDR2 FQGNSA. DNA of the CDR3: TGTGCCAGCAGCCCCCGTGAGGCCCCGCCTCTGCGCTACGAGCAGTACTTC. Protein: CASSPREAPPLRYEQYF.

The rearrangement uses TRBV5-1 and TRBJ1-2; D is possibly TRBD1 (6 bases). The CDR3 length is 12 residues. Trimming took 6 bases from V and 8 from J, leaving 14 bases between them. Germline CDR1 is SGHRS and CDR2 is YFSETQ. Here the CDR3 DNA reads TGCGCCAGCACGGACAGCTCGCGGGGCTACACCTTC. Protein sequence: CASTDSSRGYTF. Together with reference TRBV5-1 and TRBJ1-2, the CDR3 gives the full variable domain: KAGVTQTPRYLIKTRGQQVTLSCSPISGHRSVSWYQQTPGQGLQFLFEYFSETQRNKGNFPGRFSGRQFSNSRSEMNVSTLELGDSALYLCASTDSSRGYTFGSGTRLTVV.

This clone was counted once. This chain connects TRBV5-4 to TRBJ1-2, with 7 bases fitting TRBD1. The CDR3 loop spans 14 amino acids. Germline CDR1 reads SGHNT; CDR2 reads YYREEE (reference sequence). The junction had 10 bases not matched to a gene; V was cut back by 4 bases and J by 7 bases. In DNA form, the CDR3 reads TGTGCCAGCAGCCCGGGACAGCAGATGGTTGGCTACACCTTC. The encoded protein is CASSPGQQMVGYTF.

This clone was counted a few times. The chain combines TRBV5-1 with TRBJ1-2; no clear D. V lost 0 bases and J 3 bases, leaving 9 bases between the germline ends. CDR1 and CDR2 (germline): SGHRS, YFSETQ. This CDR3 is 14 amino acids long. This chain's CDR3 is CASSLVSTDYGYTF. In DNA form, the CDR3 reads TGCGCCAGCAGCTTGGTATCCACAGACTATGGCTACACCTTC.

The sample holds one count of this clone. The chain joins TRBV29-1 to TRBJ1-3; no firm D call. Germline CDR1 and CDR2: SQVTM and ANQGSEA. The V end lost 4 bases, the J end lost 0 bases, and 7 bases lay between the germline ends. The CDR3 runs to 13 residues. In nucleotides, the CDR3 is TGCAGCGTTGGAGTGAACTCTGGAAACACCATATATTTT. Amino acid sequence: CSVGVNSGNTIYF.

The chain couples TRBV28 to TRBJ1-6; TRBD1 might be the D (5 bases). The V gene lost 3 bases and the J gene lost 4 bases, with 16 bases spanning the gap. Germline V lookup: CDR1 MDHEN, CDR2 SYDVKM. The CDR3 loop spans 17 amino acids. The CDR3 sequence is CASSFGTWGGYNSPLHF. The CDR3, as DNA: TGTGCCAGCAGTTTCGGAACCTGGGGCGGTTATAATTCACCCCTCCACTTT.

Concerning this clone itself: This sample also contains other DNA sequences that code for the same CDR3. The chain links TRBV6-5 to TRBJ1-6, with D possibly being TRBD1 (5 bases). Germline V gene data show CDR1 as MNHEY and CDR2 as SVGAGI. Deletions cut 8 bases from V and 10 bases from J, with 9 bases between. The CDR3 is 11 amino acids. CDR3 protein: CASGGDSPLHF. The CDR3 coding sequence is TGTGCCAGCGGGGGGGACTCACCCCTCCACTTT.

This clone has only a few counts. V is TRBV3-1 (or the pseudogene TRBV3-2) and J is TRBJ1-4; D is unresolved. The CDR3 sequence is 13 residues long. V lost 1 base to trimming and J lost 3 bases, with 3 bases between them. Germline V CDR1 and CDR2: LGHDT, YNNKEL (reference sequence). The CDR3 DNA is TGTGCCAGCAGCCAAGGGCCTAATGAAAAACTGTTTTTT. It translates to CASSQGPNEKLFF.